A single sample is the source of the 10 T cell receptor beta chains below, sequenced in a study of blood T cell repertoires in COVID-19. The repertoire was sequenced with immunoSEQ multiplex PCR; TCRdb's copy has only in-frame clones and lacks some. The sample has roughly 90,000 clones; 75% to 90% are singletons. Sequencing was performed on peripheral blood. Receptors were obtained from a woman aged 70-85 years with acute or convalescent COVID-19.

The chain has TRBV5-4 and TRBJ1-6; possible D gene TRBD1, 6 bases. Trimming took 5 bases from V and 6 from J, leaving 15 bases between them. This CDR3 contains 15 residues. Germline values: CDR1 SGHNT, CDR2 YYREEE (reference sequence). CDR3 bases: TGTGCCAGCAGTAAAGGACAGAGCCGTAATTCACCCCTCCACTTT. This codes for CASSKGQSRNSPLHF. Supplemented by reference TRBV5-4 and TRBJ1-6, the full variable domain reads ETGVTQSPTHLIKTRGQQVTLRCSSQSGHNTVSWYQQALGQGPQFIFQYYREEENGRGNFPPRFSGLQFPNYSSELNVNALELDDSALYLCASSKGQSRNSPLHFGNGTRLTVT.

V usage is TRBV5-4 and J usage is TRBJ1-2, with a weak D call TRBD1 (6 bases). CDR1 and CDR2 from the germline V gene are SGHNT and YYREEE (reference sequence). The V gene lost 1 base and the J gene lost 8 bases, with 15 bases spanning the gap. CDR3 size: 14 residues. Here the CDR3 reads CASSLQGSRGGYTF. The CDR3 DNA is TGTGCCAGCAGCTTGCAGGGGTCGAGGGGGGGCTACACCTTC.

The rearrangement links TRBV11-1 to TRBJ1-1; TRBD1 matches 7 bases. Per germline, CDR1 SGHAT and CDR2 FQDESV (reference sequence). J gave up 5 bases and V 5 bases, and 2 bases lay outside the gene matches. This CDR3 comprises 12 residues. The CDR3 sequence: CASSPGGTEAFF. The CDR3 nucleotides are TGTGCCAGCAGCCCAGGGGGTACTGAAGCTTTCTTT.

The CDR3 coding sequence is TGTGCCAGCAGTCGGTGGGGAGATCAGCCCCAGCATTTT. This encodes CASSRWGDQPQHF. The chain has TRBV3-1 (or the pseudogene TRBV3-2) and TRBJ1-5, with D hard to call. The germline V gene encodes CDR1 LGHDT and CDR2 YNNKEL (reference sequence). The CDR3 has 13 amino acids. Trimming took off 6 bases at V and 5 bases at J, with 11 bases between the two ends.

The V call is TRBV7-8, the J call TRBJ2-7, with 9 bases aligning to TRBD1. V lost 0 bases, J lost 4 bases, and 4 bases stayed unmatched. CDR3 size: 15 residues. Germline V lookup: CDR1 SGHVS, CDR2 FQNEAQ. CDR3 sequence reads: CASSLAFGQGYEQYF. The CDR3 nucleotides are TGTGCCAGCAGCTTAGCGTTCGGACAGGGGTACGAGCAGTACTTC.

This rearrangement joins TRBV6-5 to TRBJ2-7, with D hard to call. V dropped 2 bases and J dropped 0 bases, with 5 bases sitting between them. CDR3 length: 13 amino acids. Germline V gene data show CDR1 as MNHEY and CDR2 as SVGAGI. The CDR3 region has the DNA TGTGCCAGCAGTTACGCTACCTCCTACGAGCAGTACTTC. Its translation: CASSYATSYEQYF.

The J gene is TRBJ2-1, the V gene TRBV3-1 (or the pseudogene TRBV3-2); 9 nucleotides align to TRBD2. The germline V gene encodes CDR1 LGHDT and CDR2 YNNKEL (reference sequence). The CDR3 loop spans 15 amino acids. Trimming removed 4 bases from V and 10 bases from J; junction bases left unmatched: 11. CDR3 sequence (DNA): TGTGCCAGCAGCCTACCGATGAGCGGGGGGAAAGAGCAGTTCTTC. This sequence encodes CASSLPMSGGKEQFF.

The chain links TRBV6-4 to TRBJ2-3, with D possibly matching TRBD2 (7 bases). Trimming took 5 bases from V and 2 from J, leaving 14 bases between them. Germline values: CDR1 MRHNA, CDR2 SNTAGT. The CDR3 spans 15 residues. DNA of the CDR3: TGTGCCAGCAGTCCGGGGGGCCCCCACACAGATACGCAGTATTTT. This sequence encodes CASSPGGPHTDTQYF.

This chain's CDR3 is CASSPRDRGLSETQYF. The CDR3 DNA reads as TGTGCCAGCTCACCACGGGACAGGGGGCTGAGTGAGACCCAGTACTTC. The rearrangement links TRBV18 to TRBJ2-5; 12 nucleotides agree with TRBD1. There are 16 residues in the CDR3. CDR1 KGHSH and CDR2 LQKENI come from the germline V gene. V shed 1 base and J 5 bases; nucleotides not matched to a gene: 5.

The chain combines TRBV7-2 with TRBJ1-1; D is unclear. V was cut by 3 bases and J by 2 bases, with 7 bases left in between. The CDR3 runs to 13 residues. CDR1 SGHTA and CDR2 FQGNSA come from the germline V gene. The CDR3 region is CASSLDYNTEAFF. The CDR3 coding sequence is TGTGCCAGCAGCTTGGACTATAACACTGAAGCTTTCTTT.